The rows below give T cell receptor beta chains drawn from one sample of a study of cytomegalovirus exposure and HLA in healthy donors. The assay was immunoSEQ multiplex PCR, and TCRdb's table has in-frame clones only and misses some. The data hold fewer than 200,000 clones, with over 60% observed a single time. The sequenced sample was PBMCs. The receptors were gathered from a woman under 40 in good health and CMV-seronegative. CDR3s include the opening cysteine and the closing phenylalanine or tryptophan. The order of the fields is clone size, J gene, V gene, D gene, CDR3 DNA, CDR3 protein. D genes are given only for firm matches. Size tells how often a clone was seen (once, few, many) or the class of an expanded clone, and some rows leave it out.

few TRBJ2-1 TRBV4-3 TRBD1 TGCGCCAGCAGCCAAGGGACAGGGGGCATTATAAATGAGCAGTTCTTC CASSQGTGGIINEQFF
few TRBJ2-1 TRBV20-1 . TGCAGTGCCACGACTACCAATGAGCAGTTCTTC CSATTTNEQFF
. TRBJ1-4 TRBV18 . TGTGCCAGCTCATATGAGCCAACTAATGAAAAACTGTTTTTT CASSYEPTNEKLFF
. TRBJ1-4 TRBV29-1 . TGCAGCGTTGACGATGAAAAACTGTTTTTT CSVDDEKLFF
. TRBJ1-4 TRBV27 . TGTGCCAGCAGTTTACTGGGCCGTGTTGGCGAAAAACTGTTTTTT CASSLLGRVGEKLFF
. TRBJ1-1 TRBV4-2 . TGTGCCAGCAGCACCGGGAGGCCCATCAGAGGCACTGAAGCTTTCTTT CASSTGRPIRGTEAFF
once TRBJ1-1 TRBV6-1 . TGTGCCAGCAGTGAAGTGGGAGACACTGAAGCTTTCTTT CASSEVGDTEAFF
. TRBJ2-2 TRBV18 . TGTGCCAGCTCACCACCGGGCCGTTCAACCGGGGAGCTGTTTTTT CASSPPGRSTGELFF
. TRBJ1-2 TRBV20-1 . TGCAGTGCTAGAGTACTCTATGGCTACACCTTC CSARVLYGYTF
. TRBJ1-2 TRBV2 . TGTGCCAGCAGTGAGTCACTGTCCTTC CASSESLSF
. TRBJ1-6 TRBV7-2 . TGTGCCAGCAGCCCCCGGGGAAAAAATAATTCACCCCTCCACTTT CASSPRGKNNSPLHF
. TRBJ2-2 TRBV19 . TGTGCCAGTAGTATAGACAGGGACACCGGGGAGCTGTTTTTT CASSIDRDTGELFF
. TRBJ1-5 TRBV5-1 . TGCGCCAGCAGCTTAGGACAGACCAATCAGCCCCAGCATTTT CASSLGQTNQPQHF
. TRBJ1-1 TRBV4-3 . TGCGCCAGCAGCCAAGATAAAGCCTTGAAAAACACTGAAGCTTTCTTT CASSQDKALKNTEAFF
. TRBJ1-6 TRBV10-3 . TGTGCCATCAGTGAAGGGGCGTTAAATTCACCCCTCCACTTT CAISEGALNSPLHF
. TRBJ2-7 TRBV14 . TGTGCCAGCAGCCGCGGGGAGGCTATCTCCTACGAGCAGTACTTC CASSRGEAISYEQYF
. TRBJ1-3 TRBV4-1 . TGCGCCAGCAGCCTAAGAGGAGCTCTCTCTGGAAACACCATATATTTT CASSLRGALSGNTIYF
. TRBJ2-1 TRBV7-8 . TGTGCCAGCAGCTTAGCGGGGCTTTTTAATGAGCAGTTCTTC CASSLAGLFNEQFF
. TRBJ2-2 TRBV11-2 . TGTGCCACCGCCTTAGGGTTTTCGGGAAGTGAAGGAGGCATCAGGGAGCTGTTTTTT CATALGFSGSEGGIRELFF
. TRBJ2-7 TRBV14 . TGTGCCAGCAGCCTTGGGGGGGAGCAGTACTTC CASSLGGEQYF
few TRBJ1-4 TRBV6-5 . TGTGCCAGCAGGAGAAAGGACAGTTCGAATGAAAAACTGTTTTTT CASRRKDSSNEKLFF
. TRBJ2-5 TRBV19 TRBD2 TGTGCCAGCGGGACTAGCTATCGAGAGACCCAGTACTTC CASGTSYRETQYF
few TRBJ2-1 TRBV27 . TGTGCCAGCAGTCCCCTAGCGTCATACCCCTACAATGAGCAGTTCTTC CASSPLASYPYNEQFF
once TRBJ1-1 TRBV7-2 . TGTGCCAGCGGCTGGGCAGAAAACACTGAAGCTTTCTTT CASGWAENTEAFF
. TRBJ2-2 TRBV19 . TGTGCCACCCTTTGGGCTGACGGGGAGCTGTTTTTT CATLWADGELFF
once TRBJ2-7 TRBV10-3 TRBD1 TGTGCCATCAGCCTGGACAGGGGGGACGAGCAGTACTTC CAISLDRGDEQYF
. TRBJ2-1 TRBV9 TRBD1 TGTGCCAGCAGCATGTGGACAGGGGGTCCCATCAATGAGCAGTTCTTC CASSMWTGGPINEQFF
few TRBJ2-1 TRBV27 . TGTGCCAGCAGTTTAGAAGCAGCGGAGCCCTACAATGAGCAGTTCTTC CASSLEAAEPYNEQFF
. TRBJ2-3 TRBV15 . TGTGCCACCAGCAGAGATGGGGAGCCCACAGATACGCAGTATTTT CATSRDGEPTDTQYF
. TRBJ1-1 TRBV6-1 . TGTGCCAGCTCGCGCCCCGGGGGTGAAGCTTTCTTT CASSRPGGEAFF
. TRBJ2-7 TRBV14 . TGTGCCAGCAGCCAAATAGGACACTACGAGCAGTACTTC CASSQIGHYEQYF
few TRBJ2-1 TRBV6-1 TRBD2 TGTGCCAGCAGTTCGATCCCGCTAAGCGGGGGTGAGCAGTTCTTC CASSSIPLSGGEQFF
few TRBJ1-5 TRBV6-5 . TGTGCCAGCAGTCGACAGGTCAATCAGCCCCAGCATTTT CASSRQVNQPQHF
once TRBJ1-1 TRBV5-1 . TGCGCCAGCAGCCCGGGACTTCCGAACACTGAAGCTTTCTTT CASSPGLPNTEAFF
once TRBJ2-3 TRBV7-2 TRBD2 TGTGCCAGCAGCTTTTCCGGGACTAGCGGGGATACGCAGTATTTT CASSFSGTSGDTQYF
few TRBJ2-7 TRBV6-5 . TGTGCCAGCAGTTACTCCGGGAGCGACGAGCAGTACTTC CASSYSGSDEQYF
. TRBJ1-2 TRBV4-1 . TGCGCCAGCAGCCAAGAGTACGGGGATGGCTACACCTTC CASSQEYGDGYTF
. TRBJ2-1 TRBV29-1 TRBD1 TGCAGCGTTCAGGGGGAGAGCTCCTACAATGAGCAGTTCTTC CSVQGESSYNEQFF
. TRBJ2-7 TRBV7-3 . TGTGCCAGCAGCTCAAACAGGGAGAGCTCCTACGAGCAGTACTTC CASSSNRESSYEQYF
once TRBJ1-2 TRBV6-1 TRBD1 TGTGCCAGCAGTGGAAGACAGGGTCGGAACTATGGCTACACCTTC CASSGRQGRNYGYTF
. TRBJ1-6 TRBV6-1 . TGTGCCAGCAGTGAGGCTTCAAATTCACCCCTCCACTTT CASSEASNSPLHF
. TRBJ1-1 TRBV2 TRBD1 TGTGCCAGCATTCGGGACAGGGGAAACACTGAAGCTTTCTTT CASIRDRGNTEAFF
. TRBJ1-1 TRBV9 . TGTGCCAGCAGCGGCCGACAGGCCATGAACACTGAAGCTTTCTTT CASSGRQAMNTEAFF
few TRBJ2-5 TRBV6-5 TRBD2 TGTGCCAGCAGTTACTCGAGGGTAGCGGGAGAAGAGACCCAGTACTTC CASSYSRVAGEETQYF
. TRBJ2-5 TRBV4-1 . TGCGCCAGCAGCCCCTCGGGACACACACGGGCGGCCCAGTACTTC CASSPSGHTRAAQYF
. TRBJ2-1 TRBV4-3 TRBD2 TGCGCCAGCAGCCCTGGGACTAGCGGGAGGGCATACAATGAGCAGTTCTTC CASSPGTSGRAYNEQFF
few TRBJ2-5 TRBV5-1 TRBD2 TGCGCCAGCAGCTTGTGGCGGGGGGCCCGGGAGACCCAGTACTTC CASSLWRGARETQYF
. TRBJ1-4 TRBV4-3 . TGCGCCAGCAGCCCCGGGGGTGGGGGGGAAAAACTGTTTTTT CASSPGGGGEKLFF
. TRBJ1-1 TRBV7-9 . TGTGCCAGCAGCAAACGGGGGGCGAGAGTTTGGGCTTTCTTT CASSKRGARVWAFF
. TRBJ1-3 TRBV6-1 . TGTGCCAGCCTAACGGACAGCGGCTGGGACACCATATATTTT CASLTDSGWDTIYF
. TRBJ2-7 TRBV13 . TGTGCCAGCACCACTAGAGGAGGCTACGAGCAGTACTTC CASTTRGGYEQYF
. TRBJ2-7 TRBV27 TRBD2 TGTGCCAGCAGTTTACATAGCGGGGAAAGCTCCTACGAGCAGTACTTC CASSLHSGESSYEQYF
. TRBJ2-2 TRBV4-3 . TGCGCCAGCAGCCAAGGACTACCGGACTATAACACCGGGGAGCTGTTTTTT CASSQGLPDYNTGELFF
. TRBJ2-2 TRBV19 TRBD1 TGTGCCAGTAGTATTTTCGGACAGGGGGCCGTCGGGGAGCTGTTTTTT CASSIFGQGAVGELFF
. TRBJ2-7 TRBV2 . TGTGCCAGCAGTGAGCATCAATTGAGTAAAGCCGCCTACGAGCAGTACTTC CASSEHQLSKAAYEQYF
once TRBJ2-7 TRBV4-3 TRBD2 TGCGCCAGCAGCCAGGGACTAGCGGGAGACGAGCAGTACTTC CASSQGLAGDEQYF
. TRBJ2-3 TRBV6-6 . TGTGCCAGCAGGCGTTCTAGCACAGATACGCAGTATTTT CASRRSSTDTQYF